This T cell receptor beta chain was sequenced for a study of blood T cell repertoires in COVID-19. Study information: The United States, Italy and Spain supplied acute and convalescent COVID-19 samples. Sources were T cells, B-cell-depleted T cells, or PBMCs; the material itself was cDNA or gDNA.

How the authors handled the data: Amplification from reference gene primers served as the basis for estimated nucleated cell counts. Profiled with immunoSEQ multiplex PCR; TCRdb holds only in-frame clones, not every one. The V and J calls and clone size come from that table; D and trimming were worked out from the DNA. This sample has about 180,000 clones, with around 85% found just once. Germline V gives CDR1 KGHSH, CDR2 LQKENI. Trimming stripped 2 bases from V and 0 bases from J, with 14 bases between. This CDR3 region has 17 residues. The sequencing input was peripheral blood. The clonotype comes from a human donor with active or convalescent COVID-19. The donor label of this sample is uncertain. V usage is TRBV18 and J usage is TRBJ1-3; D is uncertain. The CDR3 coding sequence is TGTGCCAGCTCACCATCGGGTGACCGCGGCTCTGGAAACACCATATATTTT. It encodes CASSPSGDRGSGNTIYF. The full variable domain, with the rest looked up from reference TRBV18 and TRBJ1-3, is NAGVMQNPRHLVRRRGQEARLRCSPMKGHSHVYWYRQLPEEGLKFMVYLQKENIIDESGMPKERFSAEFPKEGPSILRIQQVVRGDSAAYFCASSPSGDRGSGNTIYFGEGSWLTVV.